Below, 9 T cell receptor beta chains from the same sample are listed, as sequenced in a study of blood T cell repertoires in COVID-19. Here immunoSEQ multiplex PCR was the method, and the copy in TCRdb shows in-frame clones only, minus some. The table records 150,000 to 200,000 clones, approximately 85% of them present only once. Material for sequencing was PBMCs or T cells enriched from blood (not recorded which). The receptor source for this set is a woman aged 18 to 35 who had recovered from COVID-19.

The chain carries TRBV5-4 and TRBJ2-1; tentatively, D is TRBD2 (6 bases). Germline-derived CDR1 and CDR2 are SGHNT and YYREEE (reference sequence). V lost 0 bases and J 4 bases, leaving 8 bases between the germline ends. The CDR3 has 14 residues. In DNA, the CDR3 is TGTGCCAGCAGCTTGGGCGGGGAGTACAATGAGCAGTTCTTC. Amino acids: CASSLGGEYNEQFF.

The chain's CDR3 is CASSQDFQETQYF. DNA of the CDR3: TGCGCCAGCAGCCAAGACTTTCAGGAGACCCAGTACTTC. The chain combines TRBV4-3 with TRBJ2-5; unclear D gene. Trimming pared 0 bases from V and 5 bases from J, leaving 7 bases between. The CDR3 loop spans 13 amino acids. The germline gives CDR1 LGHNA, CDR2 YSLEER.

This chain joins TRBV28 and TRBJ1-1; the match to TRBD1 covers 7 bases. V lost 3 bases to trimming and J lost 8 bases; unmatched junction nucleotides: 9. Looked up from germline, CDR1 is MDHEN and CDR2 is SYDVKM. The CDR3 extends over 14 amino acids. The CDR3 here is CASSFGGGGGEAFF. The CDR3 DNA reads as TGTGCCAGCAGTTTTGGAGGAGGGGGCGGAGAAGCTTTCTTT.

The chain links TRBV19 to TRBJ2-7; possibly TRBD1 for D (5 bases). The CDR3 loop spans 15 amino acids. Germline V gene sequence: CDR1 LNHDA, CDR2 SQIVND (reference sequence). Trimming removed 3 bases from V and 3 bases from J, with 15 bases in between. The CDR3 here is CASSITRDSLYEQYF. The CDR3 DNA is TGTGCCAGTAGTATTACTCGCGACAGTCTCTACGAGCAGTACTTC.

The chain couples TRBV7-2 to TRBJ1-1; 7 bases agree with TRBD1. The CDR3 extends over 13 amino acids. CDR1 and CDR2 (germline): SGHTA, FQGNSA. J lost 6 bases, V lost 5 bases, and 6 bases had no gene match. The CDR3 here is CASSLQGLSEAFF. The CDR3 DNA is TGTGCCAGCAGCCTACAGGGGTTGTCTGAAGCTTTCTTT.

The chain recombines TRBV24-1 with TRBJ2-1; 8 bases fit TRBD2. This CDR3 has 13 residues. V lost 8 bases, J lost 8 bases, and 7 bases stayed unmatched. In germline, CDR1 is KGHDR, CDR2 SFDVKD. This chain's CDR3 is CATTSGPRDEQFF. The CDR3 DNA sequence: TGTGCCACCACTAGCGGGCCGAGGGATGAGCAGTTCTTC.

This clone occurred once. The CDR3 loop reads CASSLEVQGSDTIYF. CDR3 bases: TGCGCCAGCAGCTTGGAGGTCCAGGGTTCGGACACCATATATTTT. J is TRBJ1-3 and V is TRBV5-1, with D possibly matching TRBD1 (5 bases). The CDR3 length is 15 residues. V lost 0 bases and J 8 bases, leaving 15 bases between the germline ends. CDR1 is SGHRS, CDR2 YFSETQ, per germline.

V gene TRBV19 combines with J gene TRBJ1-3; D is possibly TRBD1 (5 bases). Between the trimmed V and J ends, which lost 10 bases and 0 bases, there was a span of 10 bases. The CDR3 length is 13 residues. Germline CDR1 and CDR2: LNHDA and SQIVND (reference sequence). The CDR3 nucleotides are TGTGCCACCCAAGGGGACTCTGGAAACACCATATATTTT. This translates into CATQGDSGNTIYF.

The CDR3 sequence: CASSAGGQVNTEAFF. CDR3 nucleotides: TGTGCCAGCAGCGCGGGGGGACAGGTGAACACTGAAGCTTTCTTT. The chain uses TRBV9 and TRBJ1-1, with 8 nucleotides matching TRBD1. The CDR3 sequence is 15 residues long. CDR1 is SGDLS and CDR2 is YYNGEE in the germline V gene. The J segment lost 0 bases and the V segment lost 3 bases, leaving 4 bases of the junction unmatched.